The 24 T cell receptor beta chains reported below all come from one sample, sequenced in a study of T cell responses to AZD1222 COVID-19 vaccine. Only in-frame clones appear in the TCRdb table, and some are missing; sequencing was by immunoSEQ multiplex PCR. The repertoire holds about 110,000 clones, with 80% to 90% as singletons. The sample was peripheral blood, taken 28 days after the second AZD1222 dose. These receptors all come from an adult who received the AZD1222 COVID-19 vaccine.

The V and J genes are TRBV7-2 and TRBJ2-2, with D hard to call. The CDR3 totals 14 residues. The V gene's germline CDR1 is SGHTA and CDR2 FQGNSA. V gave up 5 bases and J gave up 1 base, with 8 bases separating them. CDR3 nucleotides: TGTGCCAGCAGCAGGACCGAGAACACCGGGGAGCTGTTTTTT. Its protein product is CASSRTENTGELFF.

The V gene is TRBV7-2, the J gene TRBJ1-2; D remains ambiguous. The CDR3 has 15 residues. Germline assignment: CDR1 SGHTA and CDR2 FQGNSA. V lost 1 base to trimming and J lost 6 bases, with 15 bases between them. CDR3 in amino acids: CASSLEVTAVDGYTF. The CDR3 nucleotides are TGTGCCAGCAGCTTAGAGGTGACCGCGGTTGATGGCTACACCTTC.

CDR3 loop: CASSLSRDHGYTF. The CDR3 DNA sequence: TGTGCCAGCAGCTTGTCTAGGGATCATGGCTACACCTTC. The V and J genes are TRBV5-5 and TRBJ1-2; unclear D gene. The CDR3 totals 13 residues. V dropped 1 base and J dropped 6 bases, with 10 bases sitting between them. Germline V lookup: CDR1 SGHKS, CDR2 YYEKEE (reference sequence).

Written as DNA, the CDR3 is TGTGCCAGCACCACTCTAGCGGGAGGCGAGCAGTACTTC. Translated, it gives CASTTLAGGEQYF. This chain connects TRBV12-3 or TRBV12-4 to TRBJ2-7; 11 bases map to TRBD2. This CDR3 is 13 amino acids long. The V segment lost 7 bases and the J segment 6 bases; nucleotides outside the gene matches: 5.

The chain couples TRBV19 to TRBJ1-5; D is possibly TRBD1 (5 bases). V dropped 4 bases and J dropped 2 bases, with 15 bases sitting between them. Germline values: CDR1 LNHDA, CDR2 SQIVND (reference sequence). The CDR3 sequence is 16 residues long. DNA for the CDR3: TGTGCCAGTAGTACCCTGCCCGGGACGCGCAATCAGCCCCAGCATTTT. Translated, it gives CASSTLPGTRNQPQHF.

V and J are TRBV28 and TRBJ1-2, with D perhaps matching TRBD1 (6 bases). Looked up from germline, CDR1 is MDHEN and CDR2 is SYDVKM. V dropped 4 bases and J dropped 8 bases, with 8 bases sitting between them. This CDR3 is built from 11 residues. CDR3 protein: CASSSGEGYTF. As DNA, the CDR3 is TGTGCCAGCAGTTCAGGGGAAGGCTACACCTTC.

In this sample, this clone turned up a few times. The chain employs TRBV18 and TRBJ2-1; D is perhaps TRBD2 (6 bases). CDR1 and CDR2 (germline): KGHSH, LQKENI. The CDR3 contains 15 residues. Trimming removed 5 bases from V and 0 bases from J, with 11 bases in between. The CDR3 protein is CASSFGGSSYNEQFF. CDR3 sequence (DNA): TGTGCCAGCTCATTCGGGGGAAGCTCCTACAATGAGCAGTTCTTC.

V is TRBV12-3 or TRBV12-4 and J is TRBJ2-5, with D possibly TRBD1 on 6 matching bases. The CDR3 is made up of 12 amino acids. Trimming left V 8 bases short and J 4 bases short, with 11 bases between. CDR3 protein: CASQGQLETQYF. In nucleotides, the CDR3 is TGTGCCAGCCAAGGACAGTTAGAGACCCAGTACTTC.

The chain employs TRBV19 and TRBJ2-6; TRBD2 might be the D (6 bases). CDR3 length: 15 residues. From germline, CDR1 is LNHDA and CDR2 SQIVND (reference sequence). The V end was cut by 6 bases, the J end by 0 bases, with 9 bases between. The CDR3 spells CASRVGGSGANVLTF. CDR3 sequence (DNA): TGTGCCAGTAGGGTCGGGGGCTCTGGGGCCAACGTCCTGACTTTC.

Only one count was recorded for this clone. The chain recombines TRBV7-2 with TRBJ1-1, with D possibly being TRBD1 (6 bases). The CDR3 is 19 amino acids. Trimming pared 1 base from V and 4 bases from J, leaving 25 bases between. Germline V lookup: CDR1 SGHTA, CDR2 FQGNSA. The CDR3 DNA follows: TGTGCCAGCAGCTTAGATAGCAGGGGATTAGGGAGTATAGGCACTGAAGCTTTCTTT. Amino acids: CASSLDSRGLGSIGTEAFF.

V gene TRBV19 combines with J gene TRBJ2-7; a weak D match, TRBD1 (5 bases). The ends were cut back, 3 bases at V and 2 bases at J, with 14 bases in the middle. Germline loops: CDR1 LNHDA, CDR2 SQIVND (reference sequence). The CDR3 loop spans 15 amino acids. The DNA for the CDR3 is TGTGCCAGTAGTATCCAGCAGGGTAAAACCTACGAGCAGTACTTC. It encodes CASSIQQGKTYEQYF.

The J gene is TRBJ2-3, the V gene TRBV3-1 (or the pseudogene TRBV3-2), with a weak D call TRBD2 (6 bases). V lost 4 bases and J 0 bases, leaving 11 bases between the germline ends. Germline V gene sequence: CDR1 LGHDT, CDR2 YNNKEL (reference sequence). The CDR3 is made up of 15 amino acids. CDR3 residues: CASSLGGSSTDTQYF. CDR3 nucleotide sequence: TGTGCCAGCAGCCTGGGAGGATCTAGCACAGATACGCAGTATTTT.

This chain links TRBV4-1 with TRBJ2-7; D possibly matches TRBD1 or TRBD2 (5 bases each). The V and J ends lost 1 base and 3 bases respectively, with 13 bases between them. The CDR3 contains 15 residues. Germline CDR1 reads MGHRA; CDR2 reads YSYEKL. Written as DNA, the CDR3 is TGCGCCAGCAGCCAAGGCCCGGGACCCAACTACGAGCAGTACTTC. The encoded protein is CASSQGPGPNYEQYF.

The chain combines TRBV24-1 with TRBJ1-2; 9 bases agree with TRBD1. The CDR3 consists of 17 residues. The V gene end was trimmed by 3 bases and the J gene end by 8 bases; junction bases not matched to a gene: 15. Germline V gene lookup returns CDR1 KGHDR and CDR2 SFDVKD. This chain's CDR3 is CATSDPRDREPLGGYTF. The CDR3 nucleotides are TGTGCCACCAGTGATCCCCGGGACAGGGAGCCCCTAGGGGGCTACACCTTC.

This chain connects TRBV27 to TRBJ2-1, with 12 positions matching TRBD2. The ends lost 6 bases at V and 8 bases at J; junction bases unmatched: 5. This CDR3 region has 14 residues. Germline CDR1 MNHEY, CDR2 SMNVEV (reference sequence). CDR3 bases: TGTGCCAGCAGGCGACTAGCGGGAGTAGATGAGCAGTTCTTC. This sequence encodes CASRRLAGVDEQFF.

The chain joins TRBV28 to TRBJ2-7; D remains unclear. V shed 3 bases and J shed 6 bases, with 12 bases lying between them. The CDR3 sequence is 13 residues long. CDR1 MDHEN and CDR2 SYDVKM come from the germline V gene. As DNA, the CDR3 is TGTGCCAGCAGTTTCCCACCATTGATCGAGCAGTACTTC. This sequence encodes CASSFPPLIEQYF.

The CDR3 sequence is CASSEALGPGSYNEQFF. The CDR3 nucleotides are TGTGCCAGCAGTGAAGCACTAGGGCCTGGATCCTACAATGAGCAGTTCTTC. This rearrangement joins TRBV6-1 to TRBJ2-1; the D gene is possibly TRBD2 (5 bases). CDR3 length: 17 residues. Germline V lookup: CDR1 MNHNS, CDR2 SASEGT. Trimming removed 0 bases from V and 1 base from J, with 13 bases in between.

The rearrangement uses TRBV6-5 and TRBJ2-2; 10 bases line up with TRBD1. V lost 2 bases to trimming and J lost 4 bases; unmatched junction nucleotides: 4. Germline V gene data show CDR1 as MNHEY and CDR2 as SVGAGI. This CDR3 is 16 amino acids long. The CDR3 DNA reads TGTGCCAGCAGTTACAGCGGGACAGGGGCCACCGGGGAGCTGTTTTTT. Its translation: CASSYSGTGATGELFF.

The chain couples TRBV27 to TRBJ2-7; 9 bases align to TRBD1. V shed 8 bases and J 2 bases; nucleotides not matched to a gene: 7. Germline V CDR1 and CDR2: MNHEY, SMNVEV (reference sequence). This CDR3 contains 14 residues. Here the CDR3 reads CASSPGTGPYEQYF. The CDR3 DNA reads TGTGCCAGCTCCCCCGGGACAGGGCCCTACGAGCAGTACTTC.

The CDR3 loop is CASSTGRATNSPLHF. Written as DNA, the CDR3 is TGTGCCAGCAGTACCGGCAGGGCTACTAATTCACCCCTCCACTTT. The gene calls are TRBV2 and TRBJ1-6; tentatively, D is TRBD1 (5 bases). Trimming removed 5 bases at V and 6 bases at J, with 14 bases between. The CDR3 has 15 residues. The germline V gene has CDR1 SNHLY and CDR2 FYNNEI.

The V and J genes are TRBV5-1 and TRBJ2-3, with TRBD2 identical over 7 bases. Losses at the gene ends were 3 bases for V and 11 bases for J; bases not matched to a gene: 15. Per the germline V gene, CDR1 is SGHRS and CDR2 is YFSETQ. This CDR3 has 15 residues. The CDR3 here is CASSSNPTSAGGQYF. CDR3 bases: TGCGCCAGCAGCTCAAACCCTACTAGCGCCGGTGGGCAGTATTTT.

The V and J genes are TRBV9 and TRBJ1-2; D gene ambiguous. V was trimmed by 2 bases and J by 2 bases, leaving 7 bases between them. There are 13 residues in the CDR3. Per germline, CDR1 SGDLS and CDR2 YYNGEE. The CDR3 nucleotides read TGTGCCAGCAGCGTCCCAGGCAACTATGGCTACACCTTC. This codes for CASSVPGNYGYTF.

This chain uses TRBV19 with TRBJ1-6; 8 bases are a match to TRBD1. The germline gives CDR1 LNHDA, CDR2 SQIVND (reference sequence). This CDR3 spans 14 amino acids. V lost 6 bases, J lost 8 bases, and 6 bases stayed unmatched. The CDR3 region is CASRTGQEYSPLHF. CDR3 bases: TGTGCCAGTAGAACGGGACAGGAATATTCACCCCTCCACTTT.

This clone was recorded only once. V usage is TRBV27 and J usage is TRBJ1-6; 7 nucleotides agree with TRBD1. The V segment lost 8 bases and the J segment 5 bases; nucleotides outside the gene matches: 9. There are 15 residues in the CDR3. Germline CDR1 reads MNHEY; CDR2 reads SMNVEV (reference sequence). CDR3 loop: CASAWGDRDNSPLHF. As DNA, the CDR3 is TGTGCCAGCGCATGGGGGGACAGAGATAATTCACCCCTCCACTTT.